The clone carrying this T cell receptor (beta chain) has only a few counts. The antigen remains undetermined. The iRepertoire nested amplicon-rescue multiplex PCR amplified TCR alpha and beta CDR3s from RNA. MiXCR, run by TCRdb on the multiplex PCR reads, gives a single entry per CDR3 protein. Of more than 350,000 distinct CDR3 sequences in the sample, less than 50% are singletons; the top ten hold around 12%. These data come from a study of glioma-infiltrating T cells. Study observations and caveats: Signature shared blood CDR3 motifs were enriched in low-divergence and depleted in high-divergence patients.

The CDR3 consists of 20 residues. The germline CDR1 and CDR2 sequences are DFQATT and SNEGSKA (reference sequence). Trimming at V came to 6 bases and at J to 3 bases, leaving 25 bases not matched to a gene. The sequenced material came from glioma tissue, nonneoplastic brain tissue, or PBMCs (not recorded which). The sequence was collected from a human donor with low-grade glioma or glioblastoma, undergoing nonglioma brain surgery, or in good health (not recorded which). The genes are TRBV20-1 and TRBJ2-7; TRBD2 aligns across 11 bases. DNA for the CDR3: TGCAGTGCGGCGGACCTTTTTGAGCTAGCGGGAGGCCCAAAAGACTACGAGCAGTACTTC. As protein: CSAADLFELAGGPKDYEQYF.